This TCR beta chain was obtained from a study of molecular identifiers for immune sequencing clone quantification. Findings and caveats of the study: One cell's worth of spiked Jurkat TCR RNA was reportedly detectable among 1 million or so naive cells.

The CDR3 runs to 15 residues. Trimming shortened V by 1 base and J by 5 bases, and 14 bases separated the two germline ends. CDR1 is SEHNR and CDR2 is FQNEAQ in the germline V gene (reference sequence). This clonotype occurred many times. Its antigen is currently unknown. For bulk TCR libraries, previously described methods and listed TCR primers were used. TCRdb re-analysed the PCR reads in MiXCR, keeping a single row per CDR3 protein. This table holds hundreds of thousands of distinct CDR3 sequences, 20% found once. The TCR comes from a human donor in good health. Some libraries in this study had Jurkat cell RNA spiked in. The rearrangement joins TRBV7-9 to TRBJ2-5; no reliable D call. The sequenced sample was naive CD8+ T cells from blood, with Jurkat cell RNA spiked in. The subset is: FACS-sorted CD8+CD4-CCR7+CD45RA+ naive T cells. This chain's CDR3 is CASSLVVSGRETQYF. In DNA, the CDR3 is TGTGCCAGCAGCTTAGTTGTATCCGGACGGGAGACCCAGTACTTC.